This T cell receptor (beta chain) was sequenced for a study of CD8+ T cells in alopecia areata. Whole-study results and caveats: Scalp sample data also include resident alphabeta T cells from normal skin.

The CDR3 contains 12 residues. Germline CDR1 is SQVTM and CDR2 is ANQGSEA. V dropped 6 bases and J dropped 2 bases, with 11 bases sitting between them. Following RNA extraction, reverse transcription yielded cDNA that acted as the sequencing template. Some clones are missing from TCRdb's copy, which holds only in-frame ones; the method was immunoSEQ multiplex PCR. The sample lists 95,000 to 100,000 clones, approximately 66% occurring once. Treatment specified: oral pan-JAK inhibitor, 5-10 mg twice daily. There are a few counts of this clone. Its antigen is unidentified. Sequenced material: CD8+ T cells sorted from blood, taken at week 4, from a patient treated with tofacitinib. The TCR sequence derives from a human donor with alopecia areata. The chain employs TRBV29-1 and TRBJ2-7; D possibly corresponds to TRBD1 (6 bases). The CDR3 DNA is TGCAGCGTCCGGGACAACACCTACGAGCAGTACTTC. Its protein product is CSVRDNTYEQYF.